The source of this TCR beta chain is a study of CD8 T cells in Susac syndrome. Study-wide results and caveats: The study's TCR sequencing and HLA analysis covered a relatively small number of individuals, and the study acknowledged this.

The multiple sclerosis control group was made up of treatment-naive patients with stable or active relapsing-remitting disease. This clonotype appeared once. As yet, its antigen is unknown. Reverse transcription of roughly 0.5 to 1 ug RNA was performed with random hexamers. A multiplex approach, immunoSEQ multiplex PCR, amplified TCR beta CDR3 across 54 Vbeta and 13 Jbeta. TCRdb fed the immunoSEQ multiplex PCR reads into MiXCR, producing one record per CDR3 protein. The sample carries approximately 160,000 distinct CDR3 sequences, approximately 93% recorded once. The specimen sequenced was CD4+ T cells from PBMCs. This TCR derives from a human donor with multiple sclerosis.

The CDR3 nucleotides are TGCAGCGCTACAGACACTGCCTACGAGCAGTACTTC. It translates to CSATDTAYEQYF. The chain carries TRBV29-1 and TRBJ2-7, with D unclear. CDR3 length: 12 amino acids. CDR1 is SQVTM and CDR2 is ANQGSEA in the germline V gene. V was shortened by 7 bases and J by 2 bases, with 12 bases between the two germline ends.